The clone carrying this T cell receptor (beta chain) was detected a few times. The source of the sample is a study of identical twins. TCRdb re-derived calls from the 5' RACE reads in MiXCR, one entry per CDR3 protein. The table lists around 530,000 distinct CDR3 sequences, about 16% of them singletons, with roughly 0.44% in the top ten. Healthy Caucasians supplied all donations. The germline gives CDR1 KGHDR, CDR2 SFDVKD. CDR3 size: 15 residues. J lost 5 bases, V lost 3 bases, and 6 bases had no gene match. These same records also appear under a second study, on yellow fever vaccine responses in identical twins.

The V call is TRBV24-1, the J call TRBJ2-3; 8 bases agree with TRBD2. Sample: CD4+ T cells sorted from blood. The receptor's source is a woman aged 18-35 years in good health. CDR3 in amino acids: CATSDPGGPGDTQYF. The DNA for the CDR3 is TGTGCCACCAGTGATCCGGGGGGGCCTGGAGATACGCAGTATTTT.